This T cell receptor (beta chain) was recorded in a study of blood T cell repertoires in COVID-19. Study-level information: Samples of COVID-19 (acute and convalescent) were obtained from the United States, Italy and Spain.

Here immunoSEQ multiplex PCR was the method, and the copy in TCRdb shows in-frame clones only, minus some. This table holds roughly 87,000 clones, over 70% found once. J gave up 6 bases and V 4 bases, and 3 bases lay outside the gene matches. The CDR3 consists of 14 residues. The germline CDR1 and CDR2 sequences are MDHEN and SYDVKM. This rearrangement joins TRBV28 to TRBJ1-2; 12 bases map to TRBD1. The TCR sequence derives from a woman aged 45-60 years with acute or convalescent COVID-19. The source material was peripheral blood. The CDR3, as DNA: TGTGCCAGCAGTTCGGGACAGGGGGCACATGGCTACACCTTC. Residues: CASSSGQGAHGYTF.